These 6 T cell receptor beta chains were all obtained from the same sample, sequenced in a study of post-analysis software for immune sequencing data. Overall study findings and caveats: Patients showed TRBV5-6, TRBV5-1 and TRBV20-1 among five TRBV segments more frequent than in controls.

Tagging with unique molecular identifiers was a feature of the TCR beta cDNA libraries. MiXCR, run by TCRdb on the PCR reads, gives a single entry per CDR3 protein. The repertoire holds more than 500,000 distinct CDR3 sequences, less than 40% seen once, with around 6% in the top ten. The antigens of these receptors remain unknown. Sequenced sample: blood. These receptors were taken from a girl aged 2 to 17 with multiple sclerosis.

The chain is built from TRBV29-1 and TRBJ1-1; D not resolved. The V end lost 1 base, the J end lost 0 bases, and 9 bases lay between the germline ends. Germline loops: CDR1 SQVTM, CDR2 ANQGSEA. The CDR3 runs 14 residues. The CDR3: CSVEARQLNTEAFF. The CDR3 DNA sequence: TGCAGCGTTGAAGCCCGGCAGCTGAACACTGAAGCTTTCTTT.

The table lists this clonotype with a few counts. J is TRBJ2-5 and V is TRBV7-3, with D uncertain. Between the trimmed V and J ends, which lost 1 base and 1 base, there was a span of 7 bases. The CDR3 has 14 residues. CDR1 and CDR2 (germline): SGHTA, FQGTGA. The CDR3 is CASSLSASQETQYF. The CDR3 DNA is TGTGCCAGCAGCTTAAGTGCTAGCCAAGAGACCCAGTACTTC. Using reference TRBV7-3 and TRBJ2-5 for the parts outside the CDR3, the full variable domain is GAGVSQTPSNKVTEKGKYVELRCDPISGHTALYWYRQSLGQGPEFLIYFQGTGAADDSGLPNDRFFAVRPEGSVSTLKIQRTERGDSAVYLCASSLSASQETQYFGPGTRLLVL.

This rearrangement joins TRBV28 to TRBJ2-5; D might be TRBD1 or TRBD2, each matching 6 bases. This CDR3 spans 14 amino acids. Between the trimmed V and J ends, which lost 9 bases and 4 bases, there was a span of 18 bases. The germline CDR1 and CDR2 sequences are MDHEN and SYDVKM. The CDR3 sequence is CASSFLGGGETQYF. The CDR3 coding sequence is TGTGCCAGTTCGTTTTTGGGGGGCGGAGAGACCCAGTACTTC.

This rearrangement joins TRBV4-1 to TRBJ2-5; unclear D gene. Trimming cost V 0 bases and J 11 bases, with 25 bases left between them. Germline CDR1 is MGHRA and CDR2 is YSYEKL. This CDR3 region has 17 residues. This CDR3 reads CASSQESLRDSYNEQYF. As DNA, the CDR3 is TGCGCCAGCAGCCAAGAAAGCCTGAGAGACTCCTACAATGAGCAGTACTTC.

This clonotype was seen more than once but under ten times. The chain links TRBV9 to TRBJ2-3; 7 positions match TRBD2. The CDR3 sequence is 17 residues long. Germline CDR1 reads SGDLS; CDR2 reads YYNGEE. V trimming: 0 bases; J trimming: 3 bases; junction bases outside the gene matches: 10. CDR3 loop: CASSVDLRGMRTDTQYF. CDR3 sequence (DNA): TGTGCCAGCAGCGTAGATTTGCGGGGGATGAGGACAGATACGCAGTATTTT. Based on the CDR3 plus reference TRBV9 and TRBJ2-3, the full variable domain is DSGVTQTPKHLITATGQRVTLRCSPRSGDLSVYWYQQSLDQGLQFLIQYYNGEERAKGNILERFSAQQFPDLHSELNLSSLELGDSALYFCASSVDLRGMRTDTQYFGPGTRLTVL.

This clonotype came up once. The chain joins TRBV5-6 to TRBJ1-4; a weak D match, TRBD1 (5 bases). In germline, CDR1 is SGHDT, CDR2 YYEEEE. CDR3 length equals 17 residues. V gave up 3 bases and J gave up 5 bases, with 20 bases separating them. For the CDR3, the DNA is TGTGCCAGCAGCTCCGTGGGACCGAGAAGGGTGAATGAAAAACTGTTTTTT. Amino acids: CASSSVGPRRVNEKLFF.